This T cell receptor beta chain originates from a study of Graves' ophthalmopathy and Graves' hyperthyroidism. The V end was cut by 5 bases, the J end by 7 bases, with 11 bases between. This CDR3 is built from 12 residues. Germline values: CDR1 MDHEN, CDR2 SYDVKM. There are a few counts of this clonotype. The study amplified TCR beta CDR3 regions using RNA transcripts. First-round RT-PCR relied on HTBI primers, and a second-round multiplex PCR came next. TCRdb reanalysed the multiplex PCR reads using MiXCR and keeps one entry per CDR3 protein. The sample has approximately 210,000 distinct CDR3 sequences; over 25% are singletons.

The TCR was taken from a man aged 50 to 59 with Graves' ophthalmopathy. Sequencing was carried out using peripheral blood. The chain combines TRBV28 with TRBJ1-1; D unresolved. As DNA, the CDR3 is TGTGCCAGCAGTCTGGCAGGCGGTGAAGCTTTCTTT. The encoded protein is CASSLAGGEAFF.